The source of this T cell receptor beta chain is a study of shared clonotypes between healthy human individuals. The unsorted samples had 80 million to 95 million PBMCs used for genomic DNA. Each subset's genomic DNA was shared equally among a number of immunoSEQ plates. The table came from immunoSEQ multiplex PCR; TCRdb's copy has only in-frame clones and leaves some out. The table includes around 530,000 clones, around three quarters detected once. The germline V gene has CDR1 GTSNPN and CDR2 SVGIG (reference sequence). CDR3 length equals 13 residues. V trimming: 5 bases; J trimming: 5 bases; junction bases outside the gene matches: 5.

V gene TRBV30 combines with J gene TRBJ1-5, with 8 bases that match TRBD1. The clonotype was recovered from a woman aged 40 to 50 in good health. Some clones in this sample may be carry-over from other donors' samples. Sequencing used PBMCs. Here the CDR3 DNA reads TGTGCCTGGGGCCAGGGGGCCGATCAGCCCCAGCATTTT. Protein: CAWGQGADQPQHF. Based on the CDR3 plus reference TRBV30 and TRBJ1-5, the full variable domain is SQTIHQWPATLVQPVGSPLSLECTVEGTSNPNLYWYRQAAGRGLQLLFYSVGIGQISSEVPQNLSASRPQDRQFILSSKKLLLSDSGFYLCAWGQGADQPQHFGDGTRLSIL.